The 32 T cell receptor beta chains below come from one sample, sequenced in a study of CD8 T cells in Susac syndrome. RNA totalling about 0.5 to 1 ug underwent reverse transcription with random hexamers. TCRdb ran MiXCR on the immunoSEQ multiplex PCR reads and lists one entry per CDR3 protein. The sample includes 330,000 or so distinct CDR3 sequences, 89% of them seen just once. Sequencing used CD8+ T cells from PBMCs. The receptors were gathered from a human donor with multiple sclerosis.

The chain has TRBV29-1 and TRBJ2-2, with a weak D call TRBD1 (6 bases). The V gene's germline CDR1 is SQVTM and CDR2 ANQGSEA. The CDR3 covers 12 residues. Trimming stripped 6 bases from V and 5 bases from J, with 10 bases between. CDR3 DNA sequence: TGCAGCGTGCAGGGGTGGACCGGGGAGCTGTTTTTT. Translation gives CSVQGWTGELFF.

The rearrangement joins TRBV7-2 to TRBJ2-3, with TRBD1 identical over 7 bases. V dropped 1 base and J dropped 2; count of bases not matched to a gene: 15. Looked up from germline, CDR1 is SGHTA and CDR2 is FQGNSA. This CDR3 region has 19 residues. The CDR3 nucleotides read TGTGCCAGCAGCTTAGGTTTGTTAACATACGGGACAGACACAGATACGCAGTATTTT. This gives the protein CASSLGLLTYGTDTDTQYF.

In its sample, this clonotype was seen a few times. Written as DNA, the CDR3 is TGTGCCAGCAGCCCCCCCAGGGTATACAATGAGCAGTTCTTC. This codes for CASSPPRVYNEQFF. The gene calls are TRBV7-8 and TRBJ2-1; a weak D match, TRBD1 (5 bases). This CDR3 has 14 amino acids. Trimming pared 5 bases from V and 4 bases from J, leaving 12 bases between. Germline loops: CDR1 SGHVS, CDR2 FQNEAQ.

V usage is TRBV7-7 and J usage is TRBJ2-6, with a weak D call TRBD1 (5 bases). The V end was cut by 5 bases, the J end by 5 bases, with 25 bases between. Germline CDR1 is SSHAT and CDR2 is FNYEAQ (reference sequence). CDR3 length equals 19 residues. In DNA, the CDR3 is TGTGCCAGCAGCAATACAGGTGAATCTCAACAAAGTCGGGCCAACGTCCTGACTTTC. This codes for CASSNTGESQQSRANVLTF.

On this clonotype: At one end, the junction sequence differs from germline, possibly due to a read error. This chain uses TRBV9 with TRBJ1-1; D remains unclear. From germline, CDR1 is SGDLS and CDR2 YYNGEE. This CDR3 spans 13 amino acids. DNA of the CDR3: TGTGCCGGCAGCGTAGGCGGGAACACTGAAGCTTTCTTT. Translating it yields CAGSVGGNTEAFF.

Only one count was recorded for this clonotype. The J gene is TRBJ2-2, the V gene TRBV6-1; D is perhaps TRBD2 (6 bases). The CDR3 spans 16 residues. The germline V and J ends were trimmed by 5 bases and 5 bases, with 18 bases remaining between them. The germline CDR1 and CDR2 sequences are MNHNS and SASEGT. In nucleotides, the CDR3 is TGTGCCAGCAGTACCCTTGGGGGAGGAGAGACCGGGGAGCTGTTTTTT. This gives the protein CASSTLGGGETGELFF.

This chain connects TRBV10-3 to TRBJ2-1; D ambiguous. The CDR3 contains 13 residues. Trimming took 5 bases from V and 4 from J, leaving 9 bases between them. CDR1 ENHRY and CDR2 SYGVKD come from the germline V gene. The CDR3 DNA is TGTGCCATCAGTCCGGAGCTGTACAATGAGCAGTTCTTC. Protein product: CAISPELYNEQFF.

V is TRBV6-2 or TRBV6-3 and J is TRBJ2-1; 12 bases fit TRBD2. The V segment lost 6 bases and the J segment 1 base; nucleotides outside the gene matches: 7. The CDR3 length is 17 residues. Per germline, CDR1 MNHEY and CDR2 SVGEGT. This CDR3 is CASSSGLAGDSYNEQFF. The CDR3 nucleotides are TGTGCCAGCAGCTCGGGACTAGCGGGTGATTCCTACAATGAGCAGTTCTTC.

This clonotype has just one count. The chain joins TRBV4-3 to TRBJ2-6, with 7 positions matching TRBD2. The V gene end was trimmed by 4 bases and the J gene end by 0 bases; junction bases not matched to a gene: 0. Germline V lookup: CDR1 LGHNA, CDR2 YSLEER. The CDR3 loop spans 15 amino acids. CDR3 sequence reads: CASSPGGSGANVLTF. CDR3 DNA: TGCGCCAGCAGCCCGGGGGGCTCTGGGGCCAACGTCCTGACTTTC.

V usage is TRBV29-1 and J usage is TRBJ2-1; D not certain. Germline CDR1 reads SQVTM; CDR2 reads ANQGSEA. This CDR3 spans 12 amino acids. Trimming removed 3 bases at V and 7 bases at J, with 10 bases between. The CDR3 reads CSVEAKVNEQFF. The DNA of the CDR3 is TGCAGCGTTGAGGCCAAGGTTAATGAGCAGTTCTTC.

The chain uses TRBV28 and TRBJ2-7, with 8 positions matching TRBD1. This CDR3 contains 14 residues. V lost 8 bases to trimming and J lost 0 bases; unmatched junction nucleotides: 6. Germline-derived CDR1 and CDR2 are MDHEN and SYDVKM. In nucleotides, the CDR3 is TGTGCCAGCCAGGACAGGGCGACCTCCTACGAGCAGTACTTC. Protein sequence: CASQDRATSYEQYF.

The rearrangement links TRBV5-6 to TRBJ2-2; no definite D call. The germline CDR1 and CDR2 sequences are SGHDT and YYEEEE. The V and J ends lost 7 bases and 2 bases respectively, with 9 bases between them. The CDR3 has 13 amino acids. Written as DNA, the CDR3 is TGTGCCAGCGAGCTGGGAAACACCGGGGAGCTGTTTTTT. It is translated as CASELGNTGELFF.

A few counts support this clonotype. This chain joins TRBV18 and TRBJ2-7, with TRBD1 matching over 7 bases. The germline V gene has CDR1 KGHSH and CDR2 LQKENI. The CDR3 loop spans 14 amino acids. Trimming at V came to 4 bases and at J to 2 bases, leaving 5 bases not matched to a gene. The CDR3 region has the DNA TGTGCCAGCTCACAGGGGGCCGGCCCCTACGAGCAGTACTTC. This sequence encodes CASSQGAGPYEQYF.

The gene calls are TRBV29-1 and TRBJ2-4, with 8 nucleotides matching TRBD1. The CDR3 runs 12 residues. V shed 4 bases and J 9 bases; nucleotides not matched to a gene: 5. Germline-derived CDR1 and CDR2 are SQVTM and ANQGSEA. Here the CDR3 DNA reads TGCAGCGTTGGGACAGGGTGGGGCATTCAGTACTTC. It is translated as CSVGTGWGIQYF.

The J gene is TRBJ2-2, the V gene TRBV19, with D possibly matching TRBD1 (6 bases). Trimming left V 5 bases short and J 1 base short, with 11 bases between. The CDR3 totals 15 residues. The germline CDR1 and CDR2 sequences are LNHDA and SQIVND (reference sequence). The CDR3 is CASSPTDRNTGELFF. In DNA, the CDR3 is TGTGCCAGTAGTCCTACGGACAGGAACACCGGGGAGCTGTTTTTT.

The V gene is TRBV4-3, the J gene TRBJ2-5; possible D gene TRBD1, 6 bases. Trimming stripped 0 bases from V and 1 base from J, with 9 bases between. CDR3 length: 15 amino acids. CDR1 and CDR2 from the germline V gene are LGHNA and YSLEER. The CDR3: CASSQDQGFQETQYF. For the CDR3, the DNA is TGCGCCAGCAGCCAAGACCAGGGGTTCCAAGAGACCCAGTACTTC.

The CDR3 nucleotides read TGTGCCAGCAGGGACGGGGAGCTGTTTTTT. It codes for CASRDGELFF. The J gene is TRBJ2-2, the V gene TRBV6-2 or TRBV6-3, with D unclear. Looked up from germline, CDR1 is MNHEY and CDR2 is SVGEGT. The CDR3 extends over 10 amino acids. Trimming shortened V by 6 bases and J by 7 bases, and 3 bases separated the two germline ends.

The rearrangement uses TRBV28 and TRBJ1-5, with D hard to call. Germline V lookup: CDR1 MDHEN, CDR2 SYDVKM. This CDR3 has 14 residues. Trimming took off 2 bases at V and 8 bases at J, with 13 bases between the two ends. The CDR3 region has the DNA TGTGCCAGCAGTTTAAGAGAGTTGATTGAGCCCCAGCATTTT. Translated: CASSLRELIEPQHF.

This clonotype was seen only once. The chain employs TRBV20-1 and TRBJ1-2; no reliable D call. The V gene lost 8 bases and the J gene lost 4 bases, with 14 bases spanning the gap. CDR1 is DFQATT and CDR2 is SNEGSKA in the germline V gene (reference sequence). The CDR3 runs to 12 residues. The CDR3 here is CSRDQPLYGYTF. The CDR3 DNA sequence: TGCAGTAGGGATCAGCCCCTCTATGGCTACACCTTC.

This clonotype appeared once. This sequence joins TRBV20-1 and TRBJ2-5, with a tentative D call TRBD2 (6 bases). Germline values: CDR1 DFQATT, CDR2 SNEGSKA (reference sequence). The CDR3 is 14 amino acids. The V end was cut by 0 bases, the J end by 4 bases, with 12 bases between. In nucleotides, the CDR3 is TGCAGTGCTAGAGATGGGCTAGCGATAGAGACCCAGTACTTC. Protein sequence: CSARDGLAIETQYF.

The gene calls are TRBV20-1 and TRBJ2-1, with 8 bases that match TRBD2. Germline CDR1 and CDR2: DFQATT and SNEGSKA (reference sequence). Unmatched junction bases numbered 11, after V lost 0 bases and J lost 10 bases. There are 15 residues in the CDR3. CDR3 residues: CSARDLVAGTQEQFF. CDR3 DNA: TGCAGTGCTAGAGATTTAGTAGCGGGGACTCAGGAGCAGTTCTTC.

The CDR3 sequence: CAWILTEAFF. For the CDR3, the DNA is TGTGCCTGGATTCTAACTGAAGCTTTCTTT. V usage is TRBV30 and J usage is TRBJ1-1; D unclear. Germline V gene data show CDR1 as GTSNPN and CDR2 as SVGIG (reference sequence). The CDR3 spans 10 residues. V dropped 4 bases and J dropped 5 bases, with 5 bases sitting between them.

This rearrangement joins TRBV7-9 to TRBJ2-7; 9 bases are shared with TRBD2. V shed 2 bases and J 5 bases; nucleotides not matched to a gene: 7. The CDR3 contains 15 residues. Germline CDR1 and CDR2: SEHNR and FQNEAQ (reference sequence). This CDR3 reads CASSLTGTSFHEQYF. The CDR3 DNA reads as TGTGCCAGCAGCTTAACAGGGACTAGCTTCCACGAGCAGTACTTC. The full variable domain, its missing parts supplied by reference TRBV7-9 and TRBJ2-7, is DTGVSQNPRHKITKRGQNVTFRCDPISEHNRLYWYRQTLGQGPEFLTYFQNEAQLEKSRLLSDRFSAERPKGSFSTLEIQRTEQGDSAMYLCASSLTGTSFHEQYFGPGTRLTVT.

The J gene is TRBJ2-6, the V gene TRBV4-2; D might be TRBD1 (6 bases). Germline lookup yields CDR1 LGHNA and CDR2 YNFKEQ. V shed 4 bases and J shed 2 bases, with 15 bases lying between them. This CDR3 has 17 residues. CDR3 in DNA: TGTGCCAGCAGCCCCACCTTCACAGGGACTGGGGCCAACGTCCTGACTTTC. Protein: CASSPTFTGTGANVLTF.

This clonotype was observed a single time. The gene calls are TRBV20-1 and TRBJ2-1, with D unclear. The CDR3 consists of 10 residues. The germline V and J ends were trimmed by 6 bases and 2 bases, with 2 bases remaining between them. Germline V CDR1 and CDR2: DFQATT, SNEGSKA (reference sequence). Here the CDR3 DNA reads TGCAGTGCAGCCTACAATGAGCAGTTCTTC. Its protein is CSAAYNEQFF.

The CDR3 region is CASGLGTSGINEQFF. DNA of the CDR3: TGTGCTAGTGGCCTAGGGACTAGCGGGATCAATGAGCAGTTCTTC. The V gene is TRBV12-5, the J gene TRBJ2-1; 13 nucleotides line up with TRBD2. The trim removed 6 bases at V and 6 bases at J, leaving 5 bases unmatched. Germline CDR1 and CDR2: LGHNT and FRNRAP. The length of the CDR3 is 15 residues. Based on the CDR3 plus reference TRBV12-5 and TRBJ2-1, the full variable domain is DARVTQTPRHKVTEMGQEVTMRCQPILGHNTVFWYRQTMMQGLELLAYFRNRAPLDDSGMPKDRFSAEMPDATLATLKIQPSEPRDSAVYFCASGLGTSGINEQFFGPGTRLTVL.

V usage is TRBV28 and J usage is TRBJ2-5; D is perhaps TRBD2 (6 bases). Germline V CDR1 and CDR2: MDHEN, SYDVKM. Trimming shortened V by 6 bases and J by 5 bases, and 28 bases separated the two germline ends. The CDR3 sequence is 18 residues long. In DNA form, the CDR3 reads TGTGCCAGCAGCTACCCGCTCCGGGACTCCACGAGTAGGGAGACCCAGTACTTC. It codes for CASSYPLRDSTSRETQYF.

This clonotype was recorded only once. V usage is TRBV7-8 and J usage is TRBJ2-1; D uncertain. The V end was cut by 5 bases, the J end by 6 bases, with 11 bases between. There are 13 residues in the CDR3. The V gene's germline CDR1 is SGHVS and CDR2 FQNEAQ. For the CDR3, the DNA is TGTGCCAGCAGCCCGGCAGTGTTCAATGAGCAGTTCTTC. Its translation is CASSPAVFNEQFF.

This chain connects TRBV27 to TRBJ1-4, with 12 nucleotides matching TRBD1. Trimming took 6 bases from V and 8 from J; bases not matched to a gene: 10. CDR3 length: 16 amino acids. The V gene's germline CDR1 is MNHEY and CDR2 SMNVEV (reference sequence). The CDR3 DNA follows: TGTGCCAGCAGCCGCTCCCGGGGGACAGGGGGCGAAAAACTGTTTTTT. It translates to CASSRSRGTGGEKLFF.

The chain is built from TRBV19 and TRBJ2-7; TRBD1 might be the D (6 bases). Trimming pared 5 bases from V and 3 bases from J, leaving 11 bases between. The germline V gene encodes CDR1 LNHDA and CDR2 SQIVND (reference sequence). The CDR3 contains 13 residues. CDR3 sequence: CASSAGTLYEQYF. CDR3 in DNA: TGTGCCAGTAGTGCCGGGACACTCTACGAGCAGTACTTC.

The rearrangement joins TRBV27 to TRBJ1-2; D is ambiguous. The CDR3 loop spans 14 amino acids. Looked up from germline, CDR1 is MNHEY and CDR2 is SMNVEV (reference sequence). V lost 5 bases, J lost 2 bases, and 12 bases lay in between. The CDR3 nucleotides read TGTGCCAGCAGTCCCCTGGGTGGAAACTATGGCTACACCTTC. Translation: CASSPLGGNYGYTF.

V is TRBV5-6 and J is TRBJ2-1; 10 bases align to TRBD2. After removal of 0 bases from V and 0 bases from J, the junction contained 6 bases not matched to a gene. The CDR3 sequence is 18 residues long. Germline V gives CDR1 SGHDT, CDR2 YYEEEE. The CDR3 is CASSLEREGPFSYNEQFF. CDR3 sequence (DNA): TGTGCCAGCAGCTTGGAGCGGGAGGGCCCTTTCTCCTACAATGAGCAGTTCTTC.